The 14 T cell receptor beta chains in this list originate from one sample, sequenced in a study of identical twins listed by TCRdb under 2016. The protocol used for the library was 5' RACE. The sequencer was an Illumina HiSeq 2000. Clones were called with MiXCR by TCRdb after fastp trimmed the public reads at Q25, and only in-frame beta chains were retained. Rows are combined by CDR3 protein, so each entry shows the most common genes and DNA. Counted in this sample were fewer than 900,000 distinct CDR3 sequences; 15% to 20% of them appeared once. The top ten clones comprise roughly 13% of the sample. This same sample was also taken into another study, of T cells expressing NK-cell markers.

Material for sequencing was PBMCs. These receptors were collected from a woman aged 18-29 years in good health.

This clonotype was counted many times. This chain links TRBV12-3 or TRBV12-4 with TRBJ2-7, with 9 bases matching TRBD1. V shed 6 bases and J 5 bases; nucleotides not matched to a gene: 8. CDR3 length equals 14 residues. CDR3 in amino acids: CASSDGQGIDEQYF. As DNA, the CDR3 is TGTGCCAGCAGCGATGGACAGGGGATAGACGAGCAGTACTTC.

The chain employs TRBV5-1 and TRBJ2-7; weak D call: TRBD2 (6 bases). Per the germline V gene, CDR1 is SGHRS and CDR2 is YFSETQ. CDR3 size: 13 residues. The V end was cut by 4 bases, the J end by 3 bases, with 11 bases between. This CDR3 reads CASSPGVGYEQYF. CDR3 in DNA: TGCGCCAGCAGCCCGGGGGTCGGCTACGAGCAGTACTTC.

This clonotype has just a few counts. The V and J genes are TRBV20-1 and TRBJ2-1; 10 positions match TRBD2. Germline values: CDR1 DFQATT, CDR2 SNEGSKA (reference sequence). The CDR3 has 14 amino acids. J lost 7 bases, V lost 1 base, and 4 bases had no gene match. The CDR3 is CSARGGSGRNEQFF. In DNA, the CDR3 is TGCAGTGCTAGAGGGGGTAGCGGGAGGAATGAGCAGTTCTTC.

This clonotype has only a few counts. The rearrangement uses TRBV11-2 and TRBJ2-5; TRBD1 aligns across 8 bases. In germline, CDR1 is SGHAT, CDR2 FQNNGV. CDR3 size: 15 residues. Trimming removed 7 bases from V and 5 bases from J; junction bases left unmatched: 12. The CDR3 coding sequence is TGTGCCAGCACCCGTATACAGGGGGATCTCGAGACCCAGTACTTC. Protein sequence: CASTRIQGDLETQYF.

This chain uses TRBV7-2 with TRBJ2-7; 10 nucleotides match TRBD2. Germline V lookup: CDR1 SGHTA, CDR2 FQGNSA. The trim removed 5 bases at V and 7 bases at J, leaving 5 bases unmatched. The CDR3 has 13 residues. The CDR3 loop is CASSTTAGGEQYF. The CDR3 DNA follows: TGTGCCAGCAGCACTACAGCGGGAGGGGAGCAGTACTTC. The full variable domain, with the rest looked up from reference TRBV7-2 and TRBJ2-7, is GAGVSQSPSNKVTEKGKDVELRCDPISGHTALYWYRQSLGQGLEFLIYFQGNSAPDKSGLPSDRFSAERTGGSVSTLTIQRTQQEDSAVYLCASSTTAGGEQYFGPGTRLTVT.

This clonotype was seen a handful of times. This rearrangement joins TRBV27 to TRBJ2-3, with D maybe TRBD1 (6 bases). The length of the CDR3 is 17 residues. The V end was cut by 3 bases, the J end by 1 base, with 17 bases between. CDR1 is MNHEY and CDR2 is SMNVEV in the germline V gene (reference sequence). The CDR3 protein is CASSFTPGVAGTDTQYF. CDR3 bases: TGTGCCAGCAGTTTTACCCCAGGGGTGGCTGGCACAGATACGCAGTATTTT.

This clonotype was seen a handful of times. The chain uses TRBV7-2 and TRBJ1-3; no clear D. The V end was cut by 5 bases, the J end by 1 base, with 9 bases between. This CDR3 comprises 14 residues. Per germline, CDR1 SGHTA and CDR2 FQGNSA. This CDR3 is CASSPRRSGNTIYF. The CDR3 bases are TGTGCCAGCAGCCCCAGGAGGTCTGGAAACACCATATATTTT. The full variable domain, with the rest looked up from reference TRBV7-2 and TRBJ1-3, is GAGVSQSPSNKVTEKGKDVELRCDPISGHTALYWYRQSLGQGLEFLIYFQGNSAPDKSGLPSDRFSAERTGGSVSTLTIQRTQQEDSAVYLCASSPRRSGNTIYFGEGSWLTVV.

This rearrangement joins TRBV20-1 to TRBJ1-2; 11 bases fit TRBD1. The germline V gene encodes CDR1 DFQATT and CDR2 SNEGSKA (reference sequence). The CDR3 sequence is 15 residues long. J gave up 8 bases and V 1 base, and 9 bases lay outside the gene matches. The CDR3: CSARAFGQGAGGYTF. Here the CDR3 DNA reads TGCAGTGCTAGAGCATTCGGACAGGGGGCTGGCGGCTACACCTTC.

This clonotype was seen only a few times. This chain uses TRBV4-3 with TRBJ2-5; 7 bases agree with TRBD2. CDR1 is LGHNA, CDR2 YSLEER, per germline. This CDR3 is built from 15 residues. J was trimmed by 9 bases and V by 1 base; bases with no gene match: 11. This chain's CDR3 is CASSQATSSRAAQYF. Here the CDR3 DNA reads TGCGCCAGCAGCCAAGCGACTAGCTCCCGAGCGGCCCAGTACTTC.

This clonotype has only a few counts. The chain joins TRBV6-1 to TRBJ2-3, with a tentative D call TRBD1 (5 bases). Looked up from germline, CDR1 is MNHNS and CDR2 is SASEGT. CDR3 length: 14 residues. The V end lost 6 bases, the J end lost 0 bases, and 10 bases lay between the germline ends. Here the CDR3 DNA reads TGTGCCAGCAGGCCAGGGCAGAGCACAGATACGCAGTATTTT. It translates to CASRPGQSTDTQYF.

This clonotype was detected a few times. The chain combines TRBV10-1 with TRBJ2-3; tentatively, D is TRBD1 (6 bases). Germline CDR1 is WNHNN and CDR2 is SYGVQD (reference sequence). The CDR3 runs 16 residues. Between the trimmed V and J ends, which lost 0 bases and 2 bases, there was a span of 12 bases. This chain's CDR3 is CASSESPGDPTDTQYF. The DNA of the CDR3 is TGCGCCAGCAGTGAGTCCCCAGGGGACCCCACAGATACGCAGTATTTT.

This clonotype was seen more than once but under ten times. The chain recombines TRBV5-1 with TRBJ1-4, with a weak D call TRBD1 (6 bases). V dropped 2 bases and J dropped 7 bases, with 15 bases sitting between them. Germline values: CDR1 SGHRS, CDR2 YFSETQ. The CDR3 extends over 15 amino acids. This CDR3 reads CASSLQGFGPEKLFF. DNA of the CDR3: TGCGCCAGCAGCTTACAGGGATTTGGCCCTGAAAAACTGTTTTTT.

About this clonotype: One end of the junction fails to match germline, which may point to a read error. This chain uses TRBV7-7 with TRBJ2-2; no reliable D call. Per germline, CDR1 SSHAT and CDR2 FNYEAQ (reference sequence). The length of the CDR3 is 13 residues. In DNA form, the CDR3 reads TGTGCTAGCAGCTTAACCACTACCGGGGAGCTGTTTTTT. Translation gives CASSLTTTGELFF.

The chain combines TRBV12-3 or TRBV12-4 with TRBJ2-5, with D perhaps TRBD1 (5 bases). CDR3 length: 12 residues. Trimming cost V 6 bases and J 5 bases, with 10 bases left between them. CDR3 sequence: CASSRVHETQYF. DNA for the CDR3: TGTGCCAGCAGCAGGGTGCATGAGACCCAGTACTTC.